Listed below are T cell receptor beta chains from one sample, sequenced in a study of shared clonotypes between healthy human individuals. Clones were sequenced by immunoSEQ multiplex PCR, and TCRdb holds only the in-frame ones, with some missing. Of around 510,000 clones in the sample, around 80% are singletons; the top ten hold approximately 12%. Sequenced material: PBMCs. The source of these receptors is a middle-aged woman in good health. Some clones in this sample may be carry-over from other donors' samples. Both conserved end residues are part of each CDR3. Each record gives: J gene, D gene, CDR3 length, V gene, clone size, CDR3 protein, CDR3 DNA. D genes are given only for firm matches. Expanded clones are given a class, and other clones once, few, many or no size at all.

>TRBJ2-7|NA|14|TRBV21-1|NA
CADKFPGVTYEQYF
TGTGCCGATAAATTTCCGGGAGTGACCTACGAGCAGTACTTC
>TRBJ2-7|NA|11|TRBV6-5|NA
CASKKREEQYF
TGTGCCAGCAAAAAACGCGAGGAGCAGTACTTC
>TRBJ2-1|NA|15|TRBV9|NA
CASSVGSLAWDEQFF
TGTGCCAGCAGCGTAGGGTCCCTAGCTTGGGATGAGCAGTTCTTC
>TRBJ2-1|TRBD2|18|TRBV5-1|NA
CASSFSGGLGAVTNEQFF
TGCGCCAGCAGCTTCTCGGGAGGACTTGGGGCTGTAACCAATGAGCAGTTCTTC
>TRBJ1-4|NA|16|TRBV4-2|once
CASSPGAAGEGEKLFF
TGTGCCAGCAGCCCAGGGGCGGCAGGGGAGGGCGAAAAACTGTTTTTT
>TRBJ2-1|NA|18|TRBV9|NA
CASSVDPPGLALNDEQFF
TGTGCCAGCAGCGTAGATCCCCCGGGGTTGGCTCTGAACGATGAGCAGTTCTTC
>TRBJ2-1|TRBD1|17|TRBV29-1|NA
CSVVGTGFSRTYNEQFF
TGCAGCGTTGTGGGGACAGGTTTTAGCAGAACCTACAATGAGCAGTTCTTC
>TRBJ2-1|NA|15|TRBV28|NA
CASSLWKSSYNEQFF
TGTGCCAGCAGTTTATGGAAGAGCTCCTACAATGAGCAGTTCTTC
>TRBJ2-5|NA|11|TRBV7-6|NA
CASSLQETQYF
TGTGCCAGCAGCCTCCAAGAGACCCAGTACTTC
>TRBJ1-5|NA|17|TRBV12-2|NA
CASRPGTGGWIGRPQHF
TGTGCAAGTCGCCCAGGGACAGGGGGATGGATAGGTAGGCCCCAGCATTTT
>TRBJ2-7|TRBD2|17|TRBV28|NA
CASSSPGVAGGPGEQYF
TGTGCCAGCAGTTCCCCGGGGGTAGCGGGAGGGCCGGGGGAGCAGTACTTC
>TRBJ2-3|NA|15|TRBV6-5|NA
CASSYRGPSTDTQYF
TGTGCCAGCAGTTACAGGGGTCCTAGCACAGATACGCAGTATTTT
>TRBJ2-1|TRBD2|14|TRBV7-3|NA
CASSPTSGRVEQFF
TGTGCCAGCAGCCCGACTAGCGGGAGGGTTGAGCAGTTCTTC
>TRBJ2-2|NA|15|TRBV7-8|NA
CASSLTRGPAGELFF
TGTGCCAGCAGCTTAACCCGGGGGCCCGCCGGGGAGCTGTTTTTT
>TRBJ2-7|NA|14|TRBV13|NA
CASSLRDRSYEQYF
TGTGCCAGCAGCTTAAGGGACCGGTCCTACGAGCAGTACTTC